This T cell receptor beta chain was recovered during a study of blood T cell repertoires in COVID-19. Study at large: Nucleic acid was either cDNA or gDNA, and it came from T cells, B-cell-depleted T cells, or PBMCs.

Seattle cases were enrolled at active infection and followed longitudinally. Germline CDR1 SGHTA, CDR2 FQGNSA. The CDR3 spans 14 residues. V shed 1 base, J shed 7 bases, and the junction held 5 bases outside the gene matches. Only in-frame clones appear in the TCRdb table, and some are missing; sequencing was by immunoSEQ multiplex PCR. The table records 200,000 to 250,000 clones, about 82% of them present only once. The TCR originated in a woman aged 70 to 79 with COVID-19, enrolled during active disease. This chain links TRBV7-2 with TRBJ1-1, with 8 bases that match TRBD1. Material: peripheral blood. CDR3 residues: CASSLGQGAIEAFF. CDR3 in DNA: TGTGCCAGCAGCTTAGGCCAGGGGGCGATTGAAGCTTTCTTT.